This TCR beta chain appears in the sequencing data of a study of blood T cell repertoires in COVID-19 (dated by TCRdb to the early 2020s). About the full investigation: Collaborator samples came from the United States, Italy and Spain and covered acute and convalescent phases of COVID-19. The material from the prospective study consisted of cDNA or gDNA derived from T cells, B-cell-depleted T cells, or PBMCs. The dataset comprised deeply sampled blood TCRbeta repertoires from subjects exposed to, actively infected with, or recovered from COVID-19. The repertoires were made available in a free public database intended to serve as a resource for research on the immune response to SARS-CoV-2. The samples were drawn from the first 160 participants of the ongoing ImmuneRACE study and from 1,254 subjects provided by 6 global collaborators. The sample metadata nearly always contained a de-identified subject ID, COVID-19 status, age in years and sex. HLA class I and class II types, where available, came from metadata supplied by the sample provider rather than from assay-based typing.

What the research found in general, with its limitations: The amount of clinical and demographic metadata varied by source and participant and was provided uncurated.

Regarding this clone: Its recognized antigen is unknown. No base-level quality is on record; no much larger clone is a single base apart.

In the prospective study, participants were roughly 18 to 100 years old, resided in about two dozen geographic areas of the United States, and were enrolled through a virtual design. To assign participants to cohorts, the prospective study relied on clinical history that participants themselves reported in a screening survey and a study questionnaire. ImmuneRACE Cohort 3 recovered participants were defined by two consecutive negative NP/OP PCR tests, healthcare professional clearance, or symptom resolution. In the prospective study, whole blood, serum and a nasopharyngeal or oropharyngeal swab were collected from each participant by mobile phlebotomists. Prospective study participants could optionally give additional blood draws and questionnaires over an approximately two-month period. Before DNA extraction, prospective study blood samples were shipped either frozen or at room temperature. Inclusive of the bounding cysteine and phenylalanine, the CDR3 is 15 residues long. Just the 45-base CDR3 DNA is kept, in frame starting at base 1. Looking up the germline V gene yields CDR1 MGHRA and CDR2 YSYEKL. V trim: 4 bases; J trim: 8 bases; unmatched bases: 6.

The immunoSEQ Assay, a bias-controlled multiplex PCR, was used to amplify TCRbeta CDR3 regions from genomic DNA. The original methods were these. Nucleated cell counts per sample were estimated from amplification of reference gene primers within the assay. To quantify the absolute abundance of each unique TCRbeta CDR3 rearrangement, sequence reads were collapsed and filtered. Productive Simpson clonality was computed per sample as the square root of Simpson's diversity index over productive rearrangements. Entries here come from immuneACCESS through TCRdb and include only in-frame sequences with V and J called. Some clones fail to appear in such tables; in the studies checked, an unresolved V gene covers under half of the shortfall, and the cause of the remainder is unknown. D and trimming come from the DNA, and the V and J calls and clone size come from that table. The sample table holds hundreds of thousands of clones, of which roughly nine tenths were seen once. The ten biggest clones cover about 0.93% of the sample.

This receptor was obtained from a woman in her twenties or thirties who had recovered from COVID-19. The sequenced sample was PBMCs or T cells enriched from blood (not recorded which). The chain employs TRBV4-1 and TRBJ2-1, and 12 junction bases match TRBD2. For the CDR3, the sequence is CASSPRLAGDDEQFF. The DNA sequence is TGCGCCAGCAGCCCCAGACTAGCGGGGGACGATGAGCAGTTCTTC.